These 20 T cell receptor beta chains came from one sample sequenced in a study of OX40 agonist ivuxolimab in advanced cancers. Some clones are missing from TCRdb's copy, which holds only in-frame ones; the method was immunoSEQ multiplex PCR. The sample records about 66,000 clones, roughly 80% being singletons. The material was CD4+ or CD8+ T cells sorted from blood, obtained in a trial of the OX40 agonist ivuxolimab. Source of these receptors: an adult with an advanced solid tumor such as melanoma, head and neck, liver or kidney cancer.

The rearrangement links TRBV5-1 to TRBJ2-5; 9 bases fit TRBD1. V shed 3 bases, J shed 4 bases, and the junction held 4 bases outside the gene matches. Germline V gene data show CDR1 as SGHRS and CDR2 as YFSETQ. The CDR3 sequence is 14 residues long. The CDR3 sequence: CASSWGQGRETQYF. CDR3 nucleotide sequence: TGCGCCAGCAGCTGGGGACAGGGACGAGAGACCCAGTACTTC.

This rearrangement joins TRBV14 to TRBJ1-2; no clear D gene. There are 13 residues in the CDR3. Per the germline V gene, CDR1 is SGHDN and CDR2 is FVKESK. Trimming pared 1 base from V and 0 bases from J, leaving 3 bases between. The CDR3 coding sequence is TGTGCCAGCAGCCAAGTACCTAACTATGGCTACACCTTC. This translates into CASSQVPNYGYTF.

The rearrangement links TRBV19 to TRBJ1-1; 8 nucleotides align to TRBD1. Trimming took 6 bases from V and 1 from J; bases not matched to a gene: 4. Per germline, CDR1 LNHDA and CDR2 SQIVND (reference sequence). This CDR3 comprises 14 residues. In DNA form, the CDR3 reads TGTGCCAGTAGAAGACAGGGGCAGAACACTGAAGCTTTCTTT. Translated, it gives CASRRQGQNTEAFF.

This clone was recorded only once. The chain links TRBV5-5 to TRBJ2-7, with TRBD2 matching 8 bases. After removal of 0 bases from V and 6 bases from J, the junction contained 5 bases not matched to a gene. Germline V gene sequence: CDR1 SGHKS, CDR2 YYEKEE (reference sequence). This CDR3 comprises 14 residues. The CDR3 protein is CASSLGSGSTEQYF. DNA of the CDR3: TGTGCCAGCAGCTTGGGCAGCGGGAGCACCGAGCAGTACTTC.

This clone was seen more than once but under ten times. The V and J genes are TRBV7-3 and TRBJ2-3, with 7 bases identical to TRBD1. The CDR3 length is 14 residues. V was clipped by 5 bases and J by 1 base; unmatched bases: 3. The germline V gene encodes CDR1 SGHTA and CDR2 FQGTGA. CDR3 bases: TGTGCCAGCAGCCTCGGACAGGGCACAGATACGCAGTATTTT. Encoded protein: CASSLGQGTDTQYF.

The chain employs TRBV6-5 and TRBJ2-7, with D possibly TRBD1 on 5 matching bases. V gave up 5 bases and J gave up 6 bases, with 14 bases separating them. CDR3 length: 13 residues. Germline V lookup: CDR1 MNHEY, CDR2 SVGAGI. The CDR3 region has the DNA TGTGCCAGCAGTCGTATAGGGGTTCTCGAGCAGTACTTC. This gives the protein CASSRIGVLEQYF.

The chain has TRBV10-3 and TRBJ1-2, with D maybe TRBD1 (6 bases). The CDR3 has 14 residues. Trimming removed 11 bases from V and 0 bases from J, with 16 bases in between. The V gene's germline CDR1 is ENHRY and CDR2 SYGVKD. CDR3 region: CASPWTAANYGYTF. CDR3 DNA sequence: TGTGCCTCCCCGTGGACAGCCGCTAACTATGGCTACACCTTC.

This clone was detected only a few times. This sample includes further DNA sequences coding for the same CDR3. The chain has TRBV27 and TRBJ1-1; D is undetermined. The CDR3 runs to 11 residues. Trimming took 5 bases from V and 5 from J, leaving 6 bases between them. Per the germline V gene, CDR1 is MNHEY and CDR2 is SMNVEV (reference sequence). In DNA form, the CDR3 reads TGTGCCAGCAGTCGAGGAACTGAAGCTTTCTTT. The encoded protein is CASSRGTEAFF.

The V gene is TRBV10-3, the J gene TRBJ2-1, with D unresolved. The CDR3 runs to 14 residues. Germline values: CDR1 ENHRY, CDR2 SYGVKD. The ends were cut back, 8 bases at V and 3 bases at J, with 14 bases in the middle. The CDR3 sequence: CAIAATRDYNEQFF. CDR3 in DNA: TGTGCCATCGCCGCGACTCGCGACTACAATGAGCAGTTCTTC.

The chain is built from TRBV6-5 and TRBJ2-7; 8 bases fit TRBD2. V was pared by 6 bases and J by 6 bases, with 13 bases of the junction left unmatched. The CDR3 covers 15 residues. CDR1 is MNHEY, CDR2 SVGAGI, per germline. The CDR3 sequence is CASSPTSGGVIEQYV. In DNA, the CDR3 is TGTGCCAGCAGCCCAACTAGCGGAGGCGTTATCGAGCAGTACGTC.

This clone was found once. The chain has TRBV18 and TRBJ2-1; 8 bases agree with TRBD1. The CDR3 contains 15 residues. Trimming at V came to 3 bases and at J to 2 bases, leaving 3 bases not matched to a gene. CDR1 and CDR2 (germline): KGHSH, LQKENI. The CDR3 loop is CASSPAGGAYNEQFF. CDR3 nucleotides: TGTGCCAGCTCACCGGCAGGGGGCGCCTACAATGAGCAGTTCTTC.

The V and J genes are TRBV2 and TRBJ1-1; 7 nucleotides match TRBD1. With 8 bases clipped from V and 4 bases from J, the junction kept 19 bases outside the gene matches. Germline-derived CDR1 and CDR2 are SNHLY and FYNNEI. The CDR3 has 17 amino acids. The CDR3 is CASPRGQSPEGVTEAFF. CDR3 sequence (DNA): TGTGCCAGCCCCCGGGGACAGTCCCCGGAGGGGGTCACTGAAGCTTTCTTT.

In DNA form, the CDR3 reads TGTGCCAGCTCACCACTGGGAGGCAGGGCGAATCAGCCCCAGCATTTT. It specifies CASSPLGGRANQPQHF. The chain employs TRBV18 and TRBJ1-5; possibly TRBD1 for D (5 bases). Germline CDR1 reads KGHSH; CDR2 reads LQKENI. The CDR3 is made up of 16 amino acids. V was clipped by 1 base and J by 4 bases, with 14 bases between them.

V and J are TRBV28 and TRBJ2-2; TRBD1 is a possible D gene (7 bases). V lost 3 bases and J lost 4, with 12 bases in between. The CDR3 contains 15 residues. Germline lookup yields CDR1 MDHEN and CDR2 SYDVKM. Here the CDR3 DNA reads TGTGCCAGCAGTTTGTCTCAGGGGGGCACCGGGGAGCTGTTTTTT. Translated: CASSLSQGGTGELFF.

The J gene is TRBJ2-2, the V gene TRBV6-6, with 9 bases identical to TRBD2. The germline CDR1 and CDR2 sequences are MNHNY and SVGAGI (reference sequence). This CDR3 spans 16 amino acids. V lost 5 bases and J lost 5; bases outside the gene matches: 9. As DNA, the CDR3 is TGTGCCAGCAGTAGTAAGCGGGGGGCTGGGACCGGGGAGCTGTTTTTT. Protein product: CASSSKRGAGTGELFF.

The rearrangement links TRBV6-1 to TRBJ2-3, with TRBD2 matching 7 bases. The CDR3 spans 15 residues. Per the germline V gene, CDR1 is MNHNS and CDR2 is SASEGT. V lost 2 bases and J lost 2; bases outside the gene matches: 4. The CDR3 loop reads CASSEPGLITDTQYF. CDR3 DNA sequence: TGTGCCAGCAGTGAACCGGGACTAATCACAGATACGCAGTATTTT.

This chain links TRBV5-1 with TRBJ2-1; no definite D call. Trimming left V 6 bases short and J 4 bases short, with 11 bases between. CDR1 is SGHRS and CDR2 is YFSETQ in the germline V gene. The CDR3 is made up of 13 amino acids. The CDR3 protein is CASKTGEYNEQFF. As DNA, the CDR3 is TGCGCCAGCAAAACTGGAGAATACAATGAGCAGTTCTTC.

This chain connects TRBV9 to TRBJ2-2, with 9 bases that match TRBD1. Germline loops: CDR1 SGDLS, CDR2 YYNGEE. Losses at the gene ends were 4 bases for V and 7 bases for J; bases not matched to a gene: 8. The CDR3 loop spans 15 amino acids. This chain's CDR3 is CASSQRDRDIGELFF. In DNA, the CDR3 is TGTGCCAGCAGCCAAAGGGACAGGGATATCGGGGAGCTGTTTTTT.

V is TRBV30 and J is TRBJ1-2; 7 bases are a match to TRBD1. The CDR3 contains 12 residues. CDR1 is GTSNPN, CDR2 SVGIG, per germline (reference sequence). V lost 2 bases, J lost 6 bases, and 3 bases stayed unmatched. CDR3 region: CAWSRQGDGYTF. CDR3 DNA: TGTGCCTGGAGTCGACAGGGCGATGGCTACACCTTC.

The gene calls are TRBV4-2 and TRBJ1-5; 9 bases align to TRBD1. V gave up 4 bases and J gave up 5 bases; unmatched junction bases: 9. The length of the CDR3 is 16 residues. Germline CDR1 LGHNA, CDR2 YNFKEQ. CDR3 sequence (DNA): TGTGCCAGCAGCCGACAGGGGGATTGGGGCGATCAGCCCCAGCATTTT. Amino acid sequence: CASSRQGDWGDQPQHF.